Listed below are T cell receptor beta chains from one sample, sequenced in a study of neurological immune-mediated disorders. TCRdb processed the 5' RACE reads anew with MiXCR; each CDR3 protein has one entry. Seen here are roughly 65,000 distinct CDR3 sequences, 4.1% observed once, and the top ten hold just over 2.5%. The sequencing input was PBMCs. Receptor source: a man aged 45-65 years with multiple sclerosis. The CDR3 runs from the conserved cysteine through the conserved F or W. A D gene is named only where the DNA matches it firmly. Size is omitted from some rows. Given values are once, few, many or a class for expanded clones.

CDR3 protein: CASSRQGDNSPLHF
CDR3 DNA: TGTGCCAGCAGCCGACAGGGTGATAATTCACCCCTCCACTTT
clone size: many
D gene: TRBD1
V gene: TRBV7-9
J gene: TRBJ1-6

CDR3 protein: CASSQEATSHTDTQYF
CDR3 DNA: TGTGCCAGCAGCCAAGAAGCTACGAGCCACACAGATACGCAGTATTTT
clone size: many
D gene: .
V gene: TRBV3-1
J gene: TRBJ2-3

CDR3 protein: CSARWGQGKGYTF
CDR3 DNA: TGCAGTGCTAGGTGGGGACAGGGGAAAGGCTACACCTTC
clone size: .
D gene: TRBD1
V gene: TRBV20-1
J gene: TRBJ1-2

CDR3 protein: CASSPMRSTDTQYF
CDR3 DNA: TGTGCCAGCAGCCCAATGCGGAGCACAGATACGCAGTATTTT
clone size: many
D gene: .
V gene: TRBV7-9
J gene: TRBJ2-3

CDR3 protein: CASSFGIGAFF
CDR3 DNA: TGTGCCAGCAGTTTCGGTATCGGAGCTTTCTTT
clone size: few
D gene: .
V gene: TRBV12-3/TRBV12-4
J gene: TRBJ1-1

CDR3 protein: CSVDFPSTYTDTQYF
CDR3 DNA: TGCAGCGTTGATTTTCCGTCAACTTACACAGATACGCAGTATTTT
clone size: few
D gene: .
V gene: TRBV29-1
J gene: TRBJ2-3

CDR3 protein: CASSLRQGKPEQYF
CDR3 DNA: TGTGCCAGCAGCCTTCGACAGGGGAAGCCCGAGCAGTACTTC
clone size: many
D gene: TRBD1
V gene: TRBV7-2
J gene: TRBJ2-7

CDR3 protein: CASSLGLAGTTGELFF
CDR3 DNA: TGTGCCAGCAGTTTGGGACTAGCGGGAACAACCGGGGAGCTGTTTTTT
clone size: many
D gene: TRBD2
V gene: TRBV6-5
J gene: TRBJ2-2

CDR3 protein: CASRRTGAYEQYF
CDR3 DNA: TGTGCCAGCAGGAGGACAGGGGCCTACGAGCAGTACTTC
clone size: many
D gene: TRBD1
V gene: TRBV12-3/TRBV12-4
J gene: TRBJ2-7

CDR3 protein: CASSLMRGSEQYF
CDR3 DNA: TGTGCCAGCAGCTTAATGCGTGGGAGCGAGCAGTACTTC
clone size: many
D gene: .
V gene: TRBV7-3
J gene: TRBJ2-7

CDR3 protein: CASSQDPPGAGQPQNF
CDR3 DNA: TGTGCCAGCAGCCAAGACCCCCCAGGGGCAGGTCAGCCCCAGAATTTT
clone size: many
D gene: .
V gene: TRBV3-1
J gene: TRBJ1-5

CDR3 protein: CASSRDRREYEQYF
CDR3 DNA: TGTGCCAGCAGCAGGGACAGGCGGGAATACGAGCAGTACTTC
clone size: many
D gene: TRBD1
V gene: TRBV7-2
J gene: TRBJ2-7

CDR3 protein: CASSPPIQTQYF
CDR3 DNA: TGTGCCAGCTCACCCCCGATACAGACCCAGTACTTC
clone size: many
D gene: .
V gene: TRBV18
J gene: TRBJ2-5

CDR3 protein: CASRPPLRQAGDEQFF
CDR3 DNA: TGCGCCAGCAGACCGCCGTTGCGACAGGCGGGGGATGAGCAGTTCTTC
clone size: many
D gene: .
V gene: TRBV4-1
J gene: TRBJ2-1

CDR3 protein: CASSFIDGDEQFF
CDR3 DNA: TGCGCCAGCAGCTTCATCGACGGGGATGAGCAGTTCTTC
clone size: many
D gene: .
V gene: TRBV5-1
J gene: TRBJ2-1

CDR3 protein: CASSPDRGAQPQHF
CDR3 DNA: TGTGCCAGCTCACCGGACAGGGGTGCGCAGCCCCAGCATTTT
clone size: few
D gene: TRBD1
V gene: TRBV18
J gene: TRBJ1-5

CDR3 protein: CASSQGTYEQYF
CDR3 DNA: TGTGCCAGCAGCCAGGGGACCTACGAGCAGTACTTC
clone size: many
D gene: .
V gene: TRBV3-1
J gene: TRBJ2-7

CDR3 protein: CSVRTGVNYGYTF
CDR3 DNA: TGCAGTGTCAGGACAGGGGTTAACTATGGCTACACCTTC
clone size: many
D gene: TRBD1
V gene: TRBV20-1
J gene: TRBJ1-2

CDR3 protein: CSAREKNNEQFF
CDR3 DNA: TGCAGTGCTAGAGAAAAAAACAATGAGCAGTTCTTC
clone size: many
D gene: .
V gene: TRBV20-1
J gene: TRBJ2-1

CDR3 protein: CASSRGQLRTQETQYF
CDR3 DNA: TGTGCCAGCAGTCGGGGACAGCTCCGAACGCAAGAGACCCAGTACTTC
clone size: many
D gene: TRBD1
V gene: TRBV28
J gene: TRBJ2-5

CDR3 protein: CASSLGAVGEKLFF
CDR3 DNA: TGTGCCAGCAGCTTAGGGGCTGTAGGCGAAAAACTGTTTTTT
clone size: many
D gene: .
V gene: TRBV7-9
J gene: TRBJ1-4

CDR3 protein: CASSLAYGDRVAGELFF
CDR3 DNA: TGTGCCAGCAGTTTAGCGTATGGGGACAGGGTCGCCGGGGAGCTGTTTTTT
clone size: many
D gene: TRBD1
V gene: TRBV12-3/TRBV12-4
J gene: TRBJ2-2

CDR3 protein: CASSQGEGRTYNSPLHF
CDR3 DNA: TGTGCCAGCAGCCAAGGGGAAGGGAGGACCTATAATTCACCCCTCCACTTT
clone size: many
D gene: .
V gene: TRBV3-1
J gene: TRBJ1-6

CDR3 protein: CASSWRDRGSSGANVLTF
CDR3 DNA: TGCGCCAGCAGCTGGAGGGACCGCGGGTCCTCTGGGGCCAACGTCCTGACTTTC
clone size: many
D gene: .
V gene: TRBV5-1
J gene: TRBJ2-6

CDR3 protein: CASSSLSGTPLSTDTQYF
CDR3 DNA: TGTGCCAGCAGCTCCCTATCCGGGACCCCCTTAAGCACAGATACGCAGTATTTT
clone size: .
D gene: .
V gene: TRBV7-6
J gene: TRBJ2-3

CDR3 protein: CSATGTTTREQYF
CDR3 DNA: TGCAGTGCTACCGGGACAACCACCCGCGAGCAGTACTTC
clone size: many
D gene: .
V gene: TRBV20-1
J gene: TRBJ2-7

CDR3 protein: CASSLQGPSYNEQFF
CDR3 DNA: TGCGCCAGCAGCCTACAGGGTCCCTCCTACAATGAGCAGTTCTTC
clone size: few
D gene: .
V gene: TRBV5-1
J gene: TRBJ2-1

CDR3 protein: CASSYWTGGPDTQYF
CDR3 DNA: TGTGCCAGCAGTTACTGGACAGGGGGGCCAGATACGCAGTATTTT
clone size: many
D gene: TRBD1
V gene: TRBV6-5
J gene: TRBJ2-3

CDR3 protein: CASSSVGVVADTQYF
CDR3 DNA: TGTGCCAGCTCCTCAGTCGGTGTGGTCGCAGATACGCAGTATTTT
clone size: many
D gene: .
V gene: TRBV27
J gene: TRBJ2-3

CDR3 protein: CASSHSGASTDTQYF
CDR3 DNA: TGTGCCAGCAGCCATAGCGGGGCTAGCACAGATACGCAGTATTTT
clone size: many
D gene: TRBD2
V gene: TRBV7-6
J gene: TRBJ2-3

CDR3 protein: CASSPAGVASGGRSYNEQFF
CDR3 DNA: TGTGCCAGCAGCCCGGCAGGGGTGGCTAGCGGGGGGAGATCCTACAATGAGCAGTTCTTC
clone size: .
D gene: TRBD2
V gene: TRBV6-5
J gene: TRBJ2-1

CDR3 protein: CASSGTGNLRETQYF
CDR3 DNA: TGCGCCAGCAGCGGAACAGGGAATCTGCGCGAGACCCAGTACTTC
clone size: many
D gene: .
V gene: TRBV5-1
J gene: TRBJ2-5

CDR3 protein: CATSDTRGPGNEQFF
CDR3 DNA: TGTGCCACCAGTGACACCAGGGGGCCAGGCAATGAGCAGTTCTTC
clone size: many
D gene: TRBD1
V gene: TRBV24-1
J gene: TRBJ2-1

CDR3 protein: CATAAGVGEKLFF
CDR3 DNA: TGTGCCACCGCCGCCGGGGTTGGAGAAAAACTGTTTTTT
clone size: many
D gene: .
V gene: TRBV2
J gene: TRBJ1-4

CDR3 protein: CASSGTYTDTQYF
CDR3 DNA: TGTGCCAGCAGTGGGACTTACACAGATACGCAGTATTTT
clone size: many
D gene: .
V gene: TRBV12-3/TRBV12-4
J gene: TRBJ2-3